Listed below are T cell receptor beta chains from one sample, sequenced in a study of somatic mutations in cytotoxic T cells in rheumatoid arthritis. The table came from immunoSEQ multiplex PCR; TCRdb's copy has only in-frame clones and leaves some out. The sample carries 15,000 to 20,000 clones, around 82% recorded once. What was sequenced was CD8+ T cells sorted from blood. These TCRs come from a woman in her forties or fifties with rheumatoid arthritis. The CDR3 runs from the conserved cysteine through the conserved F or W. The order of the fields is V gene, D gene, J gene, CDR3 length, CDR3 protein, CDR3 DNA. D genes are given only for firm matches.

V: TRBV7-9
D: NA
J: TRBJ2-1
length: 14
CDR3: CASSLPGFGNEQFF
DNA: TGTGCCAGCAGCTTACCAGGGTTCGGCAATGAGCAGTTCTTC

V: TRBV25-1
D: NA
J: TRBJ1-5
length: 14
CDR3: CASSEPGSHQPQHF
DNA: TGTGCCAGCAGTGAACCAGGGAGCCATCAGCCCCAGCATTTT

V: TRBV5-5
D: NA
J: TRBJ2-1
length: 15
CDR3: CASSPTRVSYNEQFF
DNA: TGTGCCAGCAGCCCCACGAGGGTATCCTACAATGAGCAGTTCTTC

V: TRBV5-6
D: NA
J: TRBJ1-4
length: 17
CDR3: CASSFRTDFTTNEKLFF
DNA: TGTGCCAGCAGCTTCCGGACAGATTTTACAACTAATGAAAAACTGTTTTTT

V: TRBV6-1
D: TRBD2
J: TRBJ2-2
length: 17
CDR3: CASSGLSAGDLTGELFF
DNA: TGTGCCAGCAGTGGCCTCAGCGCGGGGGACCTCACCGGGGAGCTGTTTTTT

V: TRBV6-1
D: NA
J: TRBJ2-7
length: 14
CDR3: CASSERRGSYEQYF
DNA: TGTGCCAGCAGCGAGAGGCGGGGATCCTACGAGCAGTACTTC

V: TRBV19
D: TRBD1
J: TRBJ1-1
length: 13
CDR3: CASRYPGGTEAFF
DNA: TGTGCCAGTAGGTACCCAGGGGGCACTGAAGCTTTCTTT

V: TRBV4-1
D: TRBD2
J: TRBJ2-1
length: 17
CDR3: CASSLYSGTSGDNEQFF
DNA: TGCGCCAGCAGCCTCTACTCCGGGACTAGCGGCGACAATGAGCAGTTCTTC

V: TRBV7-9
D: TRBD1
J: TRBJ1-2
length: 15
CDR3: CASSQGDRRNYGYTF
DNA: TGTGCCAGCAGCCAAGGGGACAGGAGGAACTATGGCTACACCTTC

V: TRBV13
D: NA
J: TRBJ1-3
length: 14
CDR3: CASTIRLSGNTIYF
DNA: TGTGCCAGCACTATCAGGTTGTCTGGAAACACCATATATTTT

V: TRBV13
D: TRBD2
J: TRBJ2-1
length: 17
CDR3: CASSLGVRGGRLNEQFF
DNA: TGTGCCAGCAGCTTAGGGGTTCGGGGCGGGAGATTAAATGAGCAGTTCTTC